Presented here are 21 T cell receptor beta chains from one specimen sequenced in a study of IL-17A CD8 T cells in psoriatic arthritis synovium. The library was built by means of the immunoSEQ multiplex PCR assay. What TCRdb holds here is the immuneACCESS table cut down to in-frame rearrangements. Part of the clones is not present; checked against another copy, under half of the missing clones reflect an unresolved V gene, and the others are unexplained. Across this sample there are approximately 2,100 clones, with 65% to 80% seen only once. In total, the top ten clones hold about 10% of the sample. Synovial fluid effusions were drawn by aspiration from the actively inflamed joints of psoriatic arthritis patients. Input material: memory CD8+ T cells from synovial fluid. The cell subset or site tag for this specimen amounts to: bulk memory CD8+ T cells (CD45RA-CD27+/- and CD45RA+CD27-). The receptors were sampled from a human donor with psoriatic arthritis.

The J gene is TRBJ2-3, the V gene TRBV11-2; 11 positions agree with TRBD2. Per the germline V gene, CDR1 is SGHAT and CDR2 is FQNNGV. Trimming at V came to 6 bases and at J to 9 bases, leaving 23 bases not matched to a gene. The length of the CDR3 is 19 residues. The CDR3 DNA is TGTGCCAGCAGTTCCAACCCCTTACTAGCGGGAGTGGGGGGAAAGACGCAGTATTTT. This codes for CASSSNPLLAGVGGKTQYF.

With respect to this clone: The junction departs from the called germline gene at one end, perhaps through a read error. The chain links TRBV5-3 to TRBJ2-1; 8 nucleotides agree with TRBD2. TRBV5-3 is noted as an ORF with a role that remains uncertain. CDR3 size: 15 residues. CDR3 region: CASSLELAAGNEQFF. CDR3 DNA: TGTGCCAGCAGCTTGGAACTAGCGGCAGGGAATGAGCAGTTCTTC.

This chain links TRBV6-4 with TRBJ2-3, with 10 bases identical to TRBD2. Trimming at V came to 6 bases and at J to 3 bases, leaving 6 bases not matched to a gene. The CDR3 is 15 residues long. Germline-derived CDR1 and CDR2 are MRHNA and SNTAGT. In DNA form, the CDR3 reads TGTGCCAGCAGCCCGTTAGCGGGAGGAACAGATACGCAGTATTTT. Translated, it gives CASSPLAGGTDTQYF.

The CDR3 spells CSVDRLAGTLDEQFF. The CDR3 DNA reads TGCAGCGTTGACCGGCTAGCGGGAACGTTGGATGAGCAGTTCTTC. The chain links TRBV29-1 to TRBJ2-1; 9 bases align to TRBD2. Germline V gene data show CDR1 as SQVTM and CDR2 as ANQGSEA. This CDR3 has 15 residues. The trim removed 3 bases at V and 8 bases at J, leaving 11 bases unmatched.

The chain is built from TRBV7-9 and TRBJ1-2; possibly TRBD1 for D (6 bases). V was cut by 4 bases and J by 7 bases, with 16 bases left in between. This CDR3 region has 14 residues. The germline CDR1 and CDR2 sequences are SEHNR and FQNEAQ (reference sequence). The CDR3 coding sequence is TGTGCCAGCAGCTCACCGGGGGGCTTGAGTGGCTACACCTTC. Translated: CASSSPGGLSGYTF. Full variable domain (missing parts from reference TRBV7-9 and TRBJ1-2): DTGVSQNPRHKITKRGQNVTFRCDPISEHNRLYWYRQTLGQGPEFLTYFQNEAQLEKSRLLSDRFSAERPKGSFSTLEIQRTEQGDSAMYLCASSSPGGLSGYTFGSGTRLTVV.

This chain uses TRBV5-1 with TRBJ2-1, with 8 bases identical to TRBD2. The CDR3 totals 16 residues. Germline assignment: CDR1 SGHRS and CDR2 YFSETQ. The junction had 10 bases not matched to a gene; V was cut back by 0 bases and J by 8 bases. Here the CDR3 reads CASSLGVSGMFDEQFF. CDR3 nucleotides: TGCGCCAGCAGCTTGGGTGTTAGCGGGATGTTTGATGAGCAGTTCTTC.

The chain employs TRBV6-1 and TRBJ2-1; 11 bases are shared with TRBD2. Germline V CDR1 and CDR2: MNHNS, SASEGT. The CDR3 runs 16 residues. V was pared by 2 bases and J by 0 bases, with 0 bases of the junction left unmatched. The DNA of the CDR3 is TGTGCCAGCAGTGAACTAGCGGGAGGCTCCTACAATGAGCAGTTCTTC. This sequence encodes CASSELAGGSYNEQFF.

The CDR3 DNA reads as TGTGCCAGCAGCTTCACAGACGGCCAAGAGACCCAGTACTTC. Its protein product is CASSFTDGQETQYF. This chain links TRBV7-6 with TRBJ2-5; no clear D gene. This CDR3 has 14 amino acids. Trimming took off 3 bases at V and 1 base at J, with 9 bases between the two ends. Germline lookup yields CDR1 SGHVS and CDR2 FNYEAQ.

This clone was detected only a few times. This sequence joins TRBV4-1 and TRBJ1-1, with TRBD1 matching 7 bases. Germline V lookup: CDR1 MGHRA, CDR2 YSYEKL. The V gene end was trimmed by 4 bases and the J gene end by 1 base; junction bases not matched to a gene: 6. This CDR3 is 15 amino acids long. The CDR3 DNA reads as TGCGCCAGCAGCCTAACGACAGGGTCGAACACTGAAGCTTTCTTT. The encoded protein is CASSLTTGSNTEAFF.

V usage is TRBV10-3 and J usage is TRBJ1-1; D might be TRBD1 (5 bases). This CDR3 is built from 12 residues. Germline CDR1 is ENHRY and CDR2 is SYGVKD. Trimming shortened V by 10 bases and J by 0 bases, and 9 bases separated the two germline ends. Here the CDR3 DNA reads TGTGCCACAAGACAGATGAACACTGAAGCTTTCTTT. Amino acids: CATRQMNTEAFF.

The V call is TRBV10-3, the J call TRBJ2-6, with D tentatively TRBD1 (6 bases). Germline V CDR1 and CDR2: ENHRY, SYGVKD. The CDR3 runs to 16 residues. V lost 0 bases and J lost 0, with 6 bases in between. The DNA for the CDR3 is TGTGCCATCAGTGAGTCAGGGGGCTCTGGGGCCAACGTCCTGACTTTC. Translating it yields CAISESGGSGANVLTF.

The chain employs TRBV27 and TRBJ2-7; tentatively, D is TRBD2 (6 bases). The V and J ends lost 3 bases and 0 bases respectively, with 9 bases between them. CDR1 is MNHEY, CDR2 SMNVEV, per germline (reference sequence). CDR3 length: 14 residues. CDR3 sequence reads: CASSFYGSSYEQYF. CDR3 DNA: TGTGCCAGCAGTTTCTACGGGAGCTCCTACGAGCAGTACTTC.

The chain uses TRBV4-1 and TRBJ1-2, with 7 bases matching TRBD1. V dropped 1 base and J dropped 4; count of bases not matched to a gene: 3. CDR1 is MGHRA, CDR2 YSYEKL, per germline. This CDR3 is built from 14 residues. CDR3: CASSQAGTVYGYTF. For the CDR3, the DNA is TGCGCCAGCAGCCAAGCCGGGACAGTCTATGGCTACACCTTC.

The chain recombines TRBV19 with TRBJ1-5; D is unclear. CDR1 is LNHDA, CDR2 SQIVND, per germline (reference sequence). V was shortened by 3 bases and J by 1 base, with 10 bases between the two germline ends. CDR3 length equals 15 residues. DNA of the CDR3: TGTGCCAGTAGTATCGATAATATGAGCAATCAGCCCCAGCATTTT. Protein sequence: CASSIDNMSNQPQHF.

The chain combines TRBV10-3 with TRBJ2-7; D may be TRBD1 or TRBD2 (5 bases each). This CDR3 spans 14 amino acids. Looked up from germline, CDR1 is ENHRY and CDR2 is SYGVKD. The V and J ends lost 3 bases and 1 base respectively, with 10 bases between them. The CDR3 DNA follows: TGTGCCATCAGTGATCGGGACCTATCCTACGAGCAGTACTTC. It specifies CAISDRDLSYEQYF.

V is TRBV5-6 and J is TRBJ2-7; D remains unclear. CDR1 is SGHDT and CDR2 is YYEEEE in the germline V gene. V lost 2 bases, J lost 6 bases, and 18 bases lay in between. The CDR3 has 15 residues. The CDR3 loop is CASSLALVLTPEQYV. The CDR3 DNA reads TGTGCCAGCAGCTTAGCTCTTGTATTGACGCCCGAGCAGTACGTC.

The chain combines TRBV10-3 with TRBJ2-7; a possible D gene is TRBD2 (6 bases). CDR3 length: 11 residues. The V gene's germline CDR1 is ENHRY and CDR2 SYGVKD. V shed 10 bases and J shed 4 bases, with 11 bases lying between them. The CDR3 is CATGDFYEQYV. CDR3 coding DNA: TGTGCCACCGGGGACTTTTACGAGCAGTACGTC.

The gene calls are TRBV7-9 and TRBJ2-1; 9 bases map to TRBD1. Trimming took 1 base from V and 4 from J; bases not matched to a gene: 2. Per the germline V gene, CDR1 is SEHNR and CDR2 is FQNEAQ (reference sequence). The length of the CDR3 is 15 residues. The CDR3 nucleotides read TGTGCCAGCAGCTTAGGGGGGACAGGGTACAATGAGCAGTTCTTC. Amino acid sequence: CASSLGGTGYNEQFF.

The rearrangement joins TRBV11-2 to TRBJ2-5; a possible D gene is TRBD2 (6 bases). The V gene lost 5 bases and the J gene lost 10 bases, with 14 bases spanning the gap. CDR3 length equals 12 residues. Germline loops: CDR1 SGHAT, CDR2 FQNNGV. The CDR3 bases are TGTGCCAGCAGCCGGGACTCCCCCAGCCAGTACTTC. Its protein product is CASSRDSPSQYF.

The CDR3 bases are TGTGCCAGCAGCTCCGAACCGGGCTACGAGCAGTACTTC. This codes for CASSSEPGYEQYF. The chain links TRBV7-6 to TRBJ2-7; the D is unclear. The CDR3 consists of 13 residues. The germline V gene encodes CDR1 SGHVS and CDR2 FNYEAQ. V was cut by 4 bases and J by 3 bases, with 10 bases left in between. The full variable domain, its missing parts supplied by reference TRBV7-6 and TRBJ2-7, is GAGVSQSPRYKVTKRGQDVALRCDPISGHVSLYWYRQALGQGPEFLTYFNYEAQQDKSGLPNDRFSAERPEGSISTLTIQRTEQRDSAMYRCASSSEPGYEQYFGPGTRLTVT.

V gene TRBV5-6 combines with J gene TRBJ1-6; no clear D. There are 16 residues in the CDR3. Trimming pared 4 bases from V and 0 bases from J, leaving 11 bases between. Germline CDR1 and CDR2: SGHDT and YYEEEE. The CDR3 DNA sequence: TGTGCCAGCAGCGCCGGATACAGCTCCTATAATTCACCCCTCCACTTT. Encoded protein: CASSAGYSSYNSPLHF.